A selection of T cell receptor beta chains follows, all from one sample in a study of blood T cell repertoires in COVID-19. Method: immunoSEQ multiplex PCR; TCRdb's copy keeps in-frame clones and lacks some. The table includes around 430,000 clones, just under 90% detected once. The source material was PBMCs or T cells enriched from blood (not recorded which). These receptors all stem from a woman between 50 and 59 years old who had recovered from COVID-19. Both conserved end residues are part of each CDR3. A D gene is named only where the DNA matches it firmly. A clone size is listed for some rows: how often the clone was seen (once, few, many), or a class if it is expanded.

NA | TRBJ1-6 | TRBD1 | TRBV3-1/TRBV3-2 | TGTGCCAGCAGGGAACAGGGGGCCGGGAGAAATTCACCCCTCCACTTT | CASREQGAGRNSPLHF
few | TRBJ1-5 | TRBD1 | TRBV19 | TGTGCCAGTAGTACCCAGGACAGGGGGTTTCAGCCCCAGCATTTT | CASSTQDRGFQPQHF
NA | TRBJ1-1 | TRBD1 | TRBV13 | TGTGCCAGCAGCGTTTGGACAGGGACAAGAGCTGAAGCTTTCTTT | CASSVWTGTRAEAFF
NA | TRBJ1-1 | NA | TRBV11-2 | TGTGCCAGCAGCTTACTCCGGACACCCGAAGCTTTCTTT | CASSLLRTPEAFF
NA | TRBJ2-7 | NA | TRBV27 | TGTGCCAGTAAGAGGTCAGGGTTCTACGAGCAGTACTTC | CASKRSGFYEQYF
NA | TRBJ1-2 | NA | TRBV2 | TGTGCCAGCAGTGGACACGCAGAGACAGGCGGCTACACCTTC | CASSGHAETGGYTF
NA | TRBJ2-3 | NA | TRBV11-2 | TGTGCCAGCAGCTTAGTTGGGGGGTTGAGCACAGATACGCAGTATTTT | CASSLVGGLSTDTQYF
NA | TRBJ1-4 | NA | TRBV24-1 | TGTGCCACCAGTGATTTCACGGTCTCTGATGAAAAACTGTTTTTT | CATSDFTVSDEKLFF
many | TRBJ1-2 | NA | TRBV4-1 | TGCGCCAGCAGCCCGGAGTACCAGCCCTATGGCTACACCTTC | CASSPEYQPYGYTF
NA | TRBJ1-2 | NA | TRBV13 | TGTGCCAGCAGCTTAAGTCTCAGGGGATTTTACGGCTACACCTTC | CASSLSLRGFYGYTF
NA | TRBJ2-1 | NA | TRBV5-1 | TGCGCCAGCAGCCCACAGGGTGACAATGAGCAGTTCTTC | CASSPQGDNEQFF
once | TRBJ2-3 | TRBD2 | TRBV7-3 | TGTGCCAGCAGCAAAGAGCGGGGTGGTACGCAGTATTTT | CASSKERGGTQYF
NA | TRBJ1-6 | NA | TRBV3-1/TRBV3-2 | TGTGCCAGCAGCCAAAGGGGTAATTCACCCCTCCACTTT | CASSQRGNSPLHF
NA | TRBJ2-7 | NA | TRBV27 | TGTGCCAGCCATGACAGATCCTACGAGCAGTACTTC | CASHDRSYEQYF
NA | TRBJ2-7 | TRBD1 | TRBV11-3 | TGTGCCAGCAGCTTAGGGGGACAGGGTAGCTACGAGCAGTACTTC | CASSLGGQGSYEQYF